A selection of T cell receptor beta chains follows, all from one sample in a study of control samples from healthy donors and cancer patients. Only in-frame clones appear in the TCRdb table, and some are missing; sequencing was by immunoSEQ multiplex PCR. This sample has approximately 41,000 clones, with approximately 94% found just once. Sequences were obtained from blood. The receptors were gathered from a man aged 55 to 70 in good health. The CDR3 runs from the conserved cysteine through the conserved F or W. A D gene is named only where the DNA matches it firmly. Some rows have no size entry. The others give once, few or many, or a class for an expanded clone.

TRBJ2-7 TRBD2 TRBV3-1/TRBV3-2 . TGTGCCAGCAGCCAAGTGAGACTAGCGGAACCCTACGAGCAGTACTTC CASSQVRLAEPYEQYF
TRBJ1-4 . TRBV28 . TGTGCCAGCAGTTTACCCAAGCCGGGGGCGGTGCTTGTTTTT CASSLPKPGAVLVF
TRBJ2-5 . TRBV5-5 . TGTGCCAGCAGCTTGCAGGAGACAGAGACCCAGTACTTC CASSLQETETQYF
TRBJ2-7 TRBD1 TRBV29-1 once TGCAGCGTTGAGGCGACAGGGGCCGCCATCGGTATTCCAGGACTTTGGACCTACGAGCAGTACTTC CSVEATGAAIGIPGLWTYEQYF
TRBJ2-3 . TRBV11-3 once TGTGCCAGCAGCTCGCAGGTCACAGATACGCAGTATTTT CASSSQVTDTQYF
TRBJ2-5 . TRBV28 . TGTGCCAGCAGTTTAAGGTCCATCGGAGTCCGAGAGACCCAGTACTTC CASSLRSIGVRETQYF
TRBJ2-2 . TRBV19 . TGTGCCAGTAGTATAGAGCCAGGGACGGGCACCGGGGAGCTGTTTTTT CASSIEPGTGTGELFF
TRBJ1-1 . TRBV24-1 . TGTGCCACCAGTGATCGATACACTGAAGCTTTCTTT CATSDRYTEAFF
TRBJ1-2 . TRBV19 . TGTGCCAGTAGTATTACGTGGCAGAACTATGGCTACACCTTC CASSITWQNYGYTF
TRBJ1-4 . TRBV28 . TGTGCCAGCAGTGAGGGACGGTGGAATGAAAAACTGTTTTTT CASSEGRWNEKLFF
TRBJ2-3 . TRBV10-1 . TGCGCCAGCAGTGAGAAACAGGTCCAGGATACGCAGTATTTT CASSEKQVQDTQYF
TRBJ2-7 TRBD2 TRBV27 . TGTGCCAGCAGTTTATCAGCCGGGACTAGCCTCTACGAGCAGTACTTC CASSLSAGTSLYEQYF
TRBJ1-1 TRBD1 TRBV19 . TGTGCCAGTAGTATAGCCATCTTCGACAGGGGGTTGACTGAAGCTTTCTTT CASSIAIFDRGLTEAFF
TRBJ2-2 TRBD2 TRBV9 . TGTGCCAGCAGCGTGAGACTAGCGGGAGGGCCCGCCGGGGAGCTGTTTTTT CASSVRLAGGPAGELFF
TRBJ1-1 . TRBV29-1 . TGCAGCGCTGCCGAGGACACAGGGACTGAAGCTTTCTTT CSAAEDTGTEAFF
TRBJ1-1 . TRBV7-9 . TGTGCCAGCAGCTTCTCGGACTTGAACACTGAAGCTTTCTTT CASSFSDLNTEAFF
TRBJ2-2 . TRBV30 . TGTGCCTGGAGAGAGGCCGGGGAGCTGTTTTTT CAWREAGELFF
TRBJ2-1 TRBD1 TRBV6-2/TRBV6-3 once TGTGCCAGCAGTTACTCTCCCGGGACAGGCCCGGAAAGTGAGCAGTTCTTC CASSYSPGTGPESEQFF
TRBJ2-1 . TRBV12-2 . TGTGCAAGTCGCTTAAGGGACAGGGGGATACGACGCGGCAATGAGCAGTTCTTC CASRLRDRGIRRGNEQFF
TRBJ1-1 . TRBV19 . TGTGCCAGTAGCTTCGGGGTACAGATGAGGACTGAAGCTTTCTTT CASSFGVQMRTEAFF
TRBJ1-3 . TRBV7-2 . TGTGCCAGCAGCAGAGGTCCCTCTGGAAACACCATATATTTT CASSRGPSGNTIYF
TRBJ1-5 . TRBV2 . TGTGCCAGCAGTGCTTCCGGGGGCTCGGGGCAGCCCCAGCATTTT CASSASGGSGQPQHF